This T cell receptor beta chain was identified during a study of blood T cell repertoires in COVID-19. Study summary: Material from acute and convalescent COVID-19 was sourced from the United States, Italy and Spain.

Germline trimming cut 4 bases from V and 3 bases from J; bases unmatched to any gene: 9. The CDR3 is 14 amino acids. The germline V gene encodes CDR1 SQVTM and CDR2 ANQGSEA. Profiled with immunoSEQ multiplex PCR; TCRdb holds only in-frame clones, not every one. The data hold about 400,000 clones, with nearly 90% observed a single time. Cohorts were assigned according to the clinical history that participants reported. The sequence was obtained from a middle-aged woman with acute COVID-19. V and J are TRBV29-1 and TRBJ2-7; 7 nucleotides align to TRBD1. The sequenced material came from PBMCs or T cells enriched from blood (not recorded which). This CDR3 reads CSVADGTARYEQYF. CDR3 in DNA: TGCAGCGTTGCCGATGGGACAGCCCGCTACGAGCAGTACTTC.